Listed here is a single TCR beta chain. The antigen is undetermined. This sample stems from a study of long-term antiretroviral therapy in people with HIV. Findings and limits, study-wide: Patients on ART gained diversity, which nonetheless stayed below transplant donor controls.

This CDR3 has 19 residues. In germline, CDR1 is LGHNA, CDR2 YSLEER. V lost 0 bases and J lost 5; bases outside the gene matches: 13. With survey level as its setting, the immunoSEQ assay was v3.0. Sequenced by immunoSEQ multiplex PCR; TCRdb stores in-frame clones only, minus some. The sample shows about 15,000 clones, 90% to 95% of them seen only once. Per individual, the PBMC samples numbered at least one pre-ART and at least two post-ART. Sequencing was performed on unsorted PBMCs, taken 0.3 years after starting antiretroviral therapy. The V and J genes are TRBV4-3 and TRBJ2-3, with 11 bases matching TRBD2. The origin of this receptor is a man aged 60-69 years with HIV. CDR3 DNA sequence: TGCGCCAGCAGCCAAGAAGTCCCTAGCGGGGGGTTACGGGGAGATACGCAGTATTTT. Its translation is CASSQEVPSGGLRGDTQYF.